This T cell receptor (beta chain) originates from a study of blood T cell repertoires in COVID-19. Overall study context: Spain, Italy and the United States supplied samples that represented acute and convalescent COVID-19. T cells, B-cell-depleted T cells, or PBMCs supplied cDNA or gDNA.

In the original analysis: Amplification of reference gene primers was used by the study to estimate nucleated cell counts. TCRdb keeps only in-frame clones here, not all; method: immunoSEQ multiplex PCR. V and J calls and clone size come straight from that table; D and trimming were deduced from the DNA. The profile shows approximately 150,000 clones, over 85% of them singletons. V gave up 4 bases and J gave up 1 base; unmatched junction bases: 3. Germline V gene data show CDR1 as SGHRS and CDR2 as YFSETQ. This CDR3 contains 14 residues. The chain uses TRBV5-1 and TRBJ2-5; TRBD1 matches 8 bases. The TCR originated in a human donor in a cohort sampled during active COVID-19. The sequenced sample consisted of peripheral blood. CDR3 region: CASSPDRVQETQYF. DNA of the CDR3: TGCGCCAGCAGCCCGGACAGGGTCCAAGAGACCCAGTACTTC.